One sample yielded the 31 T cell receptor beta chains listed below, sequenced in a study of T cell changes during pregnancy in multiple sclerosis. TCRdb's table, derived via immunoSEQ multiplex PCR, lists solely in-frame clones and lacks some. Here the sample spans roughly 89,000 clones, 85% to 95% being singletons. Sequenced material: peripheral blood, taken in the third trimester of pregnancy. The receptor set was obtained from a female donor with multiple sclerosis, enrolled in a pregnancy study.

V is TRBV7-2 and J is TRBJ1-2; D is ambiguous. V gave up 1 base and J gave up 5 bases, with 20 bases separating them. The CDR3 totals 17 residues. Germline V gene lookup returns CDR1 SGHTA and CDR2 FQGNSA. This CDR3 reads CASSLVQALGASYGYTF. The CDR3 coding sequence is TGTGCCAGCAGCTTAGTACAAGCCCTCGGAGCAAGTTATGGCTACACCTTC. Looking up the rest from reference TRBV7-2 and TRBJ1-2 gives the full variable domain: GAGVSQSPSNKVTEKGKDVELRCDPISGHTALYWYRQSLGQGLEFLIYFQGNSAPDKSGLPSDRFSAERTGGSVSTLTIQRTQQEDSAVYLCASSLVQALGASYGYTFGSGTRLTVV.

This chain uses TRBV25-1 with TRBJ2-3; 8 bases line up with TRBD2. The CDR3 sequence is 14 residues long. The ends lost 5 bases at V and 5 bases at J; junction bases unmatched: 6. Germline lookup yields CDR1 MGHDK and CDR2 SYGVNS. The CDR3 reads CASSRTGGKDTQYF. The DNA of the CDR3 is TGTGCCAGCAGTCGAACGGGAGGGAAAGATACGCAGTATTTT.

The genes are TRBV5-4 and TRBJ2-7; a weak D match, TRBD1 (5 bases). The CDR3 extends over 12 amino acids. The V end lost 4 bases, the J end lost 5 bases, and 10 bases lay between the germline ends. Looked up from germline, CDR1 is SGHNT and CDR2 is YYREEE (reference sequence). CDR3 sequence: CASSPQGNEQYF. The CDR3 DNA sequence: TGTGCCAGCAGCCCTCAGGGTAACGAGCAGTACTTC.

The chain employs TRBV6-6 and TRBJ2-4; 7 bases fit TRBD2. CDR3 size: 12 residues. J was trimmed by 7 bases and V by 7 bases; bases with no gene match: 4. Germline assignment: CDR1 MNHNY and CDR2 SVGAGI (reference sequence). As DNA, the CDR3 is TGTGCCAGCACTCTGGGGGGGAACATTCAGTACTTC. This encodes CASTLGGNIQYF.

This clone was counted once. The V gene is TRBV2, the J gene TRBJ2-5; 7 bases are shared with TRBD2. Germline V gives CDR1 SNHLY, CDR2 FYNNEI. The trim removed 6 bases at V and 4 bases at J, leaving 11 bases unmatched. CDR3 length: 15 amino acids. The CDR3 DNA sequence: TGTGCCAGCAGGAGCGGGCCAAGGGAGGGAGAGACCCAGTACTTC. Amino acids: CASRSGPREGETQYF. The variable domain in full, completed from reference TRBV2 and TRBJ2-5, reads EPEVTQTPSHQVTQMGQEVILRCVPISNHLYFYWYRQILGQKVEFLVSFYNNEISEKSEIFDDQFSVERPDGSNFTLKIRSTKLEDSAMYFCASRSGPREGETQYFGPGTRLLVL.

A single count supports this clone. The J gene is TRBJ2-7, the V gene TRBV6-6, with 8 positions matching TRBD1. The CDR3 runs 15 residues. Germline trimming cut 5 bases from V and 3 bases from J; bases unmatched to any gene: 9. The germline gives CDR1 MNHNY, CDR2 SVGAGI (reference sequence). CDR3 sequence: CASSPYIGTGYEQYF. The CDR3, as DNA: TGTGCCAGCAGTCCATATATCGGGACAGGCTACGAGCAGTACTTC.

This sequence joins TRBV6-5 and TRBJ1-1; D gene unclear. The V end was cut by 0 bases, the J end by 5 bases, with 10 bases between. This CDR3 is 14 amino acids long. The germline V gene has CDR1 MNHEY and CDR2 SVGAGI. In DNA form, the CDR3 reads TGTGCCAGCAGTTACTCGGCCAGTTGGACTGAAGCTTTCTTT. This codes for CASSYSASWTEAFF.

The chain uses TRBV19 and TRBJ1-5; 9 bases fit TRBD1. The CDR3 is 15 amino acids. Germline CDR1 LNHDA, CDR2 SQIVND (reference sequence). The J segment lost 4 bases and the V segment lost 3 bases, leaving 4 bases of the junction unmatched. CDR3: CASSIGTGNNQPQHF. The CDR3 DNA sequence: TGTGCCAGTAGTATTGGGACAGGGAATAATCAGCCCCAGCATTTT.

This chain links TRBV7-6 with TRBJ2-6; maybe TRBD2 (6 bases). The CDR3 has 19 residues. Between the trimmed V and J ends, which lost 1 base and 1 base, there was a span of 17 bases. Germline V gene sequence: CDR1 SGHVS, CDR2 FNYEAQ. The CDR3 nucleotides read TGTGCCAGCAGCTTAGTTGTCGGGGGATTGGGATCTGGGGCCAACGTCCTGACTTTC. It is translated as CASSLVVGGLGSGANVLTF.

This chain uses TRBV19 with TRBJ1-1; possibly TRBD1 for D (5 bases). The CDR3 runs 13 residues. V was shortened by 3 bases and J by 5 bases, with 10 bases between the two germline ends. Germline V gene sequence: CDR1 LNHDA, CDR2 SQIVND (reference sequence). The CDR3 protein is CASSMSGATEAFF. The CDR3 nucleotides read TGTGCCAGTAGTATGAGCGGGGCGACTGAAGCTTTCTTT.

This clone was found once. The V gene is TRBV7-6, the J gene TRBJ2-3; TRBD2 agrees at 12 bases. Germline CDR1 is SGHVS and CDR2 is FNYEAQ. The length of the CDR3 is 15 residues. V shed 3 bases and J 4 bases; nucleotides not matched to a gene: 2. In DNA form, the CDR3 reads TGTGCCAGCAGCTTGACTAGCGGGAGCGCAGATACGCAGTATTTT. This translates into CASSLTSGSADTQYF.

For the CDR3, the DNA is TGTGCCAGCAGCCAACAGGGTACAGATACGCAGTATTTT. Protein sequence: CASSQQGTDTQYF. The chain combines TRBV7-2 with TRBJ2-3, with D tentatively TRBD1 (6 bases). Germline V gives CDR1 SGHTA, CDR2 FQGNSA. CDR3 size: 13 residues. V was trimmed by 5 bases and J by 3 bases, leaving 9 bases between them.

This chain connects TRBV19 to TRBJ2-7, with 10 bases lining up with TRBD1. CDR1 and CDR2 from the germline V gene are LNHDA and SQIVND (reference sequence). This CDR3 has 14 amino acids. V lost 7 bases and J lost 3; bases outside the gene matches: 6. CDR3 in DNA: TGTGCCAGTAACCCGGGACAGGGGTTCTACGAGCAGTACTTC. Encoded protein: CASNPGQGFYEQYF.

This chain links TRBV27 with TRBJ2-7; TRBD2 matches 7 bases. CDR1 MNHEY and CDR2 SMNVEV come from the germline V gene (reference sequence). The CDR3 contains 15 residues. Trimming cost V 3 bases and J 3 bases; bases outside gene matches: 8. CDR3 nucleotide sequence: TGTGCCAGCAGTTTTCTTGGGACTACGATCTACGAGCAGTACTTC. Translation gives CASSFLGTTIYEQYF.

In DNA form, the CDR3 reads TGTGCCAGCAGTTCCGCAGGGGTCGGCTACACCTTC. This gives the protein CASSSAGVGYTF. This chain connects TRBV28 to TRBJ1-2; perhaps TRBD1 as D (6 bases). The CDR3 runs to 12 residues. Germline V gene lookup returns CDR1 MDHEN and CDR2 SYDVKM. Trimming removed 4 bases from V and 8 bases from J, with 11 bases in between.

The table lists this clone with a count of one. The chain has TRBV28 and TRBJ2-7; TRBD2 agrees at 9 bases. From germline, CDR1 is MDHEN and CDR2 SYDVKM. The junction had 2 bases not matched to a gene; V was cut back by 3 bases and J by 2 bases. The CDR3 runs to 14 residues. CDR3 nucleotides: TGTGCCAGCAGTTTTGTAGCGGGAGCCTACGAGCAGTACTTC. This encodes CASSFVAGAYEQYF.

The chain joins TRBV28 to TRBJ1-1, with 7 bases lining up with TRBD1. The V gene's germline CDR1 is MDHEN and CDR2 SYDVKM. V was clipped by 8 bases and J by 4 bases; unmatched bases: 16. The CDR3 extends over 16 amino acids. This CDR3 is CASHALQGTSITEAFF. The CDR3 nucleotides are TGTGCCAGCCACGCTCTACAGGGGACCTCGATCACTGAAGCTTTCTTT.

The rearrangement joins TRBV19 to TRBJ1-1, with D possibly TRBD1 on 6 matching bases. This CDR3 contains 13 residues. Germline assignment: CDR1 LNHDA and CDR2 SQIVND (reference sequence). The V end lost 6 bases, the J end lost 7 bases, and 15 bases lay between the germline ends. In DNA form, the CDR3 reads TGTGCCAGTAGCTCAGGGGATTTTATTGAAGCTTTCTTT. Translation: CASSSGDFIEAFF.

The gene calls are TRBV28 and TRBJ2-7; 10 positions match TRBD2. The junction had 7 bases not matched to a gene; V was cut back by 8 bases and J by 0 bases. CDR1 and CDR2 from the germline V gene are MDHEN and SYDVKM. The CDR3 totals 15 residues. DNA of the CDR3: TGTGCCAGCGGGGGGGCTAGCGGGGGCTCCTACGAGCAGTACTTC. It codes for CASGGASGGSYEQYF.

V gene TRBV6-1 combines with J gene TRBJ2-7; D gene ambiguous. Germline values: CDR1 MNHNS, CDR2 SASEGT. V dropped 6 bases and J dropped 3 bases, with 12 bases sitting between them. The CDR3 covers 13 residues. CDR3 region: CASSRVQLYEQYF. CDR3 sequence (DNA): TGTGCCAGCAGCCGGGTGCAACTCTACGAGCAGTACTTC.

V and J are TRBV18 and TRBJ1-2; maybe TRBD1 (6 bases). The CDR3 spans 15 residues. Between the trimmed V and J ends, which lost 3 bases and 0 bases, there was a span of 11 bases. Germline CDR1 is KGHSH and CDR2 is LQKENI. CDR3 nucleotides: TGTGCCAGCTCACCCGAGGGGGGGCCTAACTATGGCTACACCTTC. Amino acids: CASSPEGGPNYGYTF. Full variable domain (remainder filled in from reference TRBV18 and TRBJ1-2): NAGVMQNPRHLVRRRGQEARLRCSPMKGHSHVYWYRQLPEEGLKFMVYLQKENIIDESGMPKERFSAEFPKEGPSILRIQQVVRGDSAAYFCASSPEGGPNYGYTFGSGTRLTVV.

This chain uses TRBV5-4 with TRBJ2-5; 10 positions match TRBD2. V was pared by 4 bases and J by 3 bases, with 9 bases of the junction left unmatched. The CDR3 sequence is 16 residues long. Germline V gives CDR1 SGHNT, CDR2 YYREEE (reference sequence). The CDR3 spells CASSRGLAAGKETQYF. CDR3 in DNA: TGTGCCAGCAGCAGAGGACTAGCGGCCGGAAAAGAGACCCAGTACTTC. Drawing the rest from reference TRBV5-4 and TRBJ2-5, the complete variable domain is ETGVTQSPTHLIKTRGQQVTLRCSSQSGHNTVSWYQQALGQGPQFIFQYYREEENGRGNFPPRFSGLQFPNYSSELNVNALELDDSALYLCASSRGLAAGKETQYFGPGTRLLVL.

V gene TRBV28 combines with J gene TRBJ2-7; 11 bases match TRBD2. The V segment lost 7 bases and the J segment 2 bases; nucleotides outside the gene matches: 7. The CDR3 covers 15 residues. Germline V gives CDR1 MDHEN, CDR2 SYDVKM. The CDR3 loop reads CASTPGTSGTYEQYF. Here the CDR3 DNA reads TGTGCCAGCACCCCAGGGACTAGCGGTACCTACGAGCAGTACTTC.

As concerns this clone: A read error may produce the germline difference seen at one junction end. Other DNA sequences within the sample encode an identical CDR3. V usage is TRBV18 and J usage is TRBJ1-2; D is unclear. Germline CDR1 and CDR2: KGHSH and LQKENI. The CDR3 consists of 15 residues. The CDR3 DNA reads as TGTGCCAGTTCACACGACTCCGTGGAGTCCTATGGCTACACCTTC. Encoded protein: CASSHDSVESYGYTF. Based on the CDR3 plus reference TRBV18 and TRBJ1-2, the full variable domain is NAGVMQNPRHLVRRRGQEARLRCSPMKGHSHVYWYRQLPEEGLKFMVYLQKENIIDESGMPKERFSAEFPKEGPSILRIQQVVRGDSAAYFCASSHDSVESYGYTFGSGTRLTVV.

The chain has TRBV13 and TRBJ2-7; 7 positions agree with TRBD2. With 1 base clipped from V and 3 bases from J, the junction kept 0 bases outside the gene matches. Germline V gene data show CDR1 as PRHDT and CDR2 as FYEKMQ (reference sequence). The length of the CDR3 is 13 residues. In nucleotides, the CDR3 is TGTGCCAGCAGCTTAGAGCGGGGCTACGAGCAGTACTTC. Amino acids: CASSLERGYEQYF.

This chain uses TRBV29-1 with TRBJ2-3; TRBD1 is a possible D gene (6 bases). V was clipped by 5 bases and J by 2 bases, with 14 bases between them. CDR3 length: 14 residues. Looked up from germline, CDR1 is SQVTM and CDR2 is ANQGSEA. In DNA form, the CDR3 reads TGCAGCGTTCTCGACAGGCCCTACACAGATACGCAGTATTTT. Residues: CSVLDRPYTDTQYF.

The chain links TRBV6-5 to TRBJ1-3; 7 nucleotides agree with TRBD1. After removal of 5 bases from V and 9 bases from J, the junction contained 13 bases not matched to a gene. The CDR3 contains 15 residues. Germline loops: CDR1 MNHEY, CDR2 SVGAGI. The CDR3 loop is CASSRDRVNVGTIYF. For the CDR3, the DNA is TGTGCCAGCAGTCGCGACAGGGTAAATGTTGGCACCATATATTTT.

The table lists this clone with a few counts. V is TRBV7-9 and J is TRBJ2-7; 10 nucleotides align to TRBD1. Germline CDR1 is SEHNR and CDR2 is FQNEAQ (reference sequence). The CDR3 has 15 residues. J gave up 4 bases and V 0 bases, and 3 bases lay outside the gene matches. The CDR3, as DNA: TGTGCCAGCAGCTTAGCCTGGACAGGGGGGTACGAGCAGTACTTC. Protein: CASSLAWTGGYEQYF.

The chain recombines TRBV4-1 with TRBJ2-7; D not resolved. This CDR3 region has 14 residues. Germline V gene data show CDR1 as MGHRA and CDR2 as YSYEKL. V dropped 2 bases and J dropped 1 base, with 9 bases sitting between them. In DNA form, the CDR3 reads TGCGCCAGCAGCCAAACTTTGATATCCTACGAGCAGTACTTC. Translated, it gives CASSQTLISYEQYF.

This chain joins TRBV5-1 and TRBJ2-1; the D is unclear. The germline V gene has CDR1 SGHRS and CDR2 YFSETQ. V shed 1 base and J shed 2 bases, with 13 bases lying between them. The CDR3 consists of 16 residues. For the CDR3, the DNA is TGCGCCAGCAGCTTGACAGTTCTCGGCGCCTACAATGAGCAGTTCTTC. This translates into CASSLTVLGAYNEQFF.

The chain has TRBV15 and TRBJ2-2, with D perhaps matching TRBD1 (6 bases). V was clipped by 2 bases and J by 8 bases, with 12 bases between them. This CDR3 comprises 14 residues. The germline V gene has CDR1 LNHNV and CDR2 YYDKDF (reference sequence). The CDR3 here is CATSRTGLAGELFF. The CDR3 nucleotides read TGTGCCACCAGCAGAACAGGGCTGGCTGGGGAGCTGTTTTTT. Variable domain in full (rest from reference TRBV15 and TRBJ2-2): DAMVIQNPRYQVTQFGKPVTLSCSQTLNHNVMYWYQQKSSQAPKLLFHYYDKDFNNEADTPDNFQSRRPNTSFCFLDIRSPGLGDTAMYLCATSRTGLAGELFFGEGSRLTVL.